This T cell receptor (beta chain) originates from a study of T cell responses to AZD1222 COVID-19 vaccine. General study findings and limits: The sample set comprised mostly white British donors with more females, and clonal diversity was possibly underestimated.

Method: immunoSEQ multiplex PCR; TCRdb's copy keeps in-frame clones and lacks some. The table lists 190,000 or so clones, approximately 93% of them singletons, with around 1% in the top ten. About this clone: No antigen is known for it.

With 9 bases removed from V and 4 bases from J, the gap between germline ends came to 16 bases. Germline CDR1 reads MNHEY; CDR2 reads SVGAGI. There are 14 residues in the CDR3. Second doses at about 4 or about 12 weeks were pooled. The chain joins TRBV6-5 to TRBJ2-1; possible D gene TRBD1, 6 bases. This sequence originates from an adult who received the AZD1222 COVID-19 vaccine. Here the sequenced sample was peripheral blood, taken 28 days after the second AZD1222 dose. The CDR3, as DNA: TGTGCCAGTCGTCCCCGGGACACTTACAATGAGCAGTTCTTC. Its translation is CASRPRDTYNEQFF.